Below, 4 T cell receptor beta chains from the same sample are listed, as sequenced in a study of CD8+CD57+ T cells in acquired aplastic anemia. The TCR beta profiling, which covered VDJ combination and CDR3 sequence, was carried out using genomic DNA as the template. TCRdb analysed the reads with MiXCR anew, one entry per CDR3 protein. This repertoire shows about 180,000 distinct CDR3 sequences, less than 55% found once; its top ten account for approximately 2.9%. The sample taken for sequencing was sorted CD4+, CD8+, or CD8+CD57+ T cells (not recorded which) from PBMCs. These receptors were obtained from a human donor in good health.

This chain connects TRBV7-9 to TRBJ2-7, with 9 bases aligning to TRBD1. The CDR3 runs to 14 residues. After removal of 5 bases from V and 9 bases from J, the junction contained 11 bases not matched to a gene. CDR1 and CDR2 (germline): SEHNR, FQNEAQ (reference sequence). The CDR3 bases are TGTGCCAGCAGCCCCCCGGGACAGGGTACTGTGCAGTACTTC. Its translation is CASSPPGQGTVQYF.

The rearrangement joins TRBV6-1 to TRBJ2-1; 8 bases line up with TRBD1. Trimming at V came to 6 bases and at J to 9 bases, leaving 10 bases not matched to a gene. This CDR3 comprises 14 residues. CDR1 is MNHNS, CDR2 SASEGT, per germline. CDR3 loop: CASSRTGTVAEQFF. In nucleotides, the CDR3 is TGTGCCAGCAGCCGGACAGGGACGGTAGCTGAGCAGTTCTTC.

This clonotype was seen at least ten times. The rearrangement uses TRBV12-3 or TRBV12-4 and TRBJ2-7; 7 bases are shared with TRBD1. Trimming took 5 bases from V and 0 from J; bases not matched to a gene: 4. This CDR3 region has 14 residues. This CDR3 reads CASSLQGSSYEQYF. CDR3 sequence (DNA): TGTGCCAGCAGTCTACAGGGGAGCTCCTACGAGCAGTACTTC.

The rearrangement links TRBV2 to TRBJ2-7; D unclear. The V end was cut by 0 bases, the J end by 2 bases, with 2 bases between. The CDR3 length is 12 residues. CDR1 and CDR2 from the germline V gene are SNHLY and FYNNEI. CDR3 loop: CASSEAAYEQYF. CDR3 sequence (DNA): TGTGCCAGCAGTGAAGCAGCCTACGAGCAGTACTTC.